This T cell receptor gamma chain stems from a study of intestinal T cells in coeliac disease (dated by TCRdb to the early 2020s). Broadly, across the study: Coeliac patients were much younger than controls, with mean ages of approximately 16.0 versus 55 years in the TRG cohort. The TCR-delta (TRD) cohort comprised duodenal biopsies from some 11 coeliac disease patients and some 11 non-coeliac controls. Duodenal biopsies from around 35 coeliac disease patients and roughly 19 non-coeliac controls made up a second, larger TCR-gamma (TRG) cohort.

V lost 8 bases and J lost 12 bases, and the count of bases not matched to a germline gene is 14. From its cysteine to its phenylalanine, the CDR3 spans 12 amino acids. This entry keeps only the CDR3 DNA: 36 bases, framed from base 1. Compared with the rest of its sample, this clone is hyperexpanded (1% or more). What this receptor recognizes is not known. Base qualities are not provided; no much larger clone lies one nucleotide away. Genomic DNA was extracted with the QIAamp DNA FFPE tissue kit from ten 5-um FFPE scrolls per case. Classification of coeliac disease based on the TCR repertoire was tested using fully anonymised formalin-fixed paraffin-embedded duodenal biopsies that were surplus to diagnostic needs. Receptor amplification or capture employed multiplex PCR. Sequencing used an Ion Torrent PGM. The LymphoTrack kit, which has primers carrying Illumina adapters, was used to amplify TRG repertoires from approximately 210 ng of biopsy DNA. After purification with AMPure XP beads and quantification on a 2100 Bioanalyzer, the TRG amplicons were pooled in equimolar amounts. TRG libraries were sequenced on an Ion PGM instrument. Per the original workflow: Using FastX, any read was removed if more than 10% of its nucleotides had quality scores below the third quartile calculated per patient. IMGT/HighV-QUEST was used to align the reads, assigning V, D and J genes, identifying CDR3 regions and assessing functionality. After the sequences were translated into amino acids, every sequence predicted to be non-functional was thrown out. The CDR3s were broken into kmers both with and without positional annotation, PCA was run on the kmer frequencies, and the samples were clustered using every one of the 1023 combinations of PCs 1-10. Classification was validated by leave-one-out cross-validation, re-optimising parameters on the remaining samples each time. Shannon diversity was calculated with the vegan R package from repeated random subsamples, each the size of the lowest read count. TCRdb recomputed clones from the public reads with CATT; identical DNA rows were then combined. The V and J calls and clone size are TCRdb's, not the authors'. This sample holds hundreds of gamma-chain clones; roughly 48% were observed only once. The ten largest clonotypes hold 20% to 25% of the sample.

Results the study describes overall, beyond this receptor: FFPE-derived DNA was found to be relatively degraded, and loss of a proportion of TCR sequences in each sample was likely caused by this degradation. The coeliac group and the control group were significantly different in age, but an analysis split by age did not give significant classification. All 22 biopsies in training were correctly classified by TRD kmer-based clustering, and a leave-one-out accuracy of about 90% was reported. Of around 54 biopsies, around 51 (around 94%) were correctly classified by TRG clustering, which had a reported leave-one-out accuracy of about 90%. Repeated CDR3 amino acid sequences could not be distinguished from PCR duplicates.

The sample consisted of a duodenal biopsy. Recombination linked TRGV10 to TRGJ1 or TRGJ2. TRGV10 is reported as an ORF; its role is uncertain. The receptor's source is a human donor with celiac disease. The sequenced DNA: TGTGCTGCGTGGGATTATGGGCGAAGGAAACTCTTT. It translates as CAAWDYGRRKLF.